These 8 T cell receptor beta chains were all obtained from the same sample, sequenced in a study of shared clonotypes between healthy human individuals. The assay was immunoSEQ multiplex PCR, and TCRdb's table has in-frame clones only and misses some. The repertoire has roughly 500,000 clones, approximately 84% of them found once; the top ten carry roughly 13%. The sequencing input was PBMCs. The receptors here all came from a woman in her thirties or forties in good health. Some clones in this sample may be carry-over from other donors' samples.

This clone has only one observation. CDR3 bases: TGCAGCGCCTCTAGGCCAAACACTGAAGCTTTCTTT. Protein product: CSASRPNTEAFF. The J gene is TRBJ1-1, the V gene TRBV29-1; no clear D. V was cut by 7 bases and J by 2 bases, with 11 bases left in between. The CDR3 runs to 12 residues. The germline V gene has CDR1 SQVTM and CDR2 ANQGSEA.

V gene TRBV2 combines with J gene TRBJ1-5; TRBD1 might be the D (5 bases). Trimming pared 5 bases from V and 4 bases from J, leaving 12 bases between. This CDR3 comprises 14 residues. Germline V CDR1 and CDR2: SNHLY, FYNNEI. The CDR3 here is CASSRQTGNQPQHF. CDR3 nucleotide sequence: TGTGCCAGCAGTCGACAGACTGGGAATCAGCCCCAGCATTTT.

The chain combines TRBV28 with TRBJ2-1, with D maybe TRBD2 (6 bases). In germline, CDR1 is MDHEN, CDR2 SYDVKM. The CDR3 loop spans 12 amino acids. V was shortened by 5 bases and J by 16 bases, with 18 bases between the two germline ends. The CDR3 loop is CASSNPLEGGFF. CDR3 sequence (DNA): TGTGCCAGCAGTAACCCCCTAGAGGGAGGTTTCTTC.

CDR3 DNA: TGTGCCGTAAACCAACAGGGCCTGGAGCAGTACTTC. Protein sequence: CAVNQQGLEQYF. The chain carries TRBV2 and TRBJ2-7; maybe TRBD1 (6 bases). The CDR3 sequence is 12 residues long. Trimming removed 11 bases from V and 7 bases from J, with 18 bases in between. Germline loops: CDR1 SNHLY, CDR2 FYNNEI.

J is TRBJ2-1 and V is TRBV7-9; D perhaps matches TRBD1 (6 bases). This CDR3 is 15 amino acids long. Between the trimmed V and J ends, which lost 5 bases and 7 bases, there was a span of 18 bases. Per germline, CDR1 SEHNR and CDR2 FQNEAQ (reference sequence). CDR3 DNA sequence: TGTGCCAGCAGCGTAGTACAGGGATTCGGAAATGAGCAGTTCTTC. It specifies CASSVVQGFGNEQFF.

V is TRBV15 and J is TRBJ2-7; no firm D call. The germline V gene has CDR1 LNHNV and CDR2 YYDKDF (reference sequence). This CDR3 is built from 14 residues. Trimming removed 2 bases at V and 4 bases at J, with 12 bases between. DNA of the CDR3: TGTGCCACCAGCAGATCAAAAATCGGGTACGAGCAGTACTTC. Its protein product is CATSRSKIGYEQYF.

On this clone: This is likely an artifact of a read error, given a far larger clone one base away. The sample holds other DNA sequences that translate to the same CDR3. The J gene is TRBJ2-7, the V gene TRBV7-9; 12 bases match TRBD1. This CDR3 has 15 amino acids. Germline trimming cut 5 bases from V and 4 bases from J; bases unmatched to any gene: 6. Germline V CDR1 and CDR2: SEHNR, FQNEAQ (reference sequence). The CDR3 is CASSPGQGAPYEQYF. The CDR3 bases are TGTGCCAGCAGCCCGGGACAGGGGGCCCCATACGAGCAGTACTTC.

The CDR3 DNA reads TGTGCCACCAGCAGGGCCCTCCGGGCCGGTGAGCAGTACTTC. It encodes CATSRALRAGEQYF. The chain joins TRBV15 to TRBJ2-7, with D unresolved. The V gene lost 3 bases and the J gene lost 7 bases, with 16 bases spanning the gap. The CDR3 is made up of 14 amino acids. The germline V gene has CDR1 LNHNV and CDR2 YYDKDF (reference sequence).